The present T cell receptor beta chain was sequenced within a study of long-term antiretroviral therapy in people with HIV. Study at large: When the earliest samples were collected, ART was typically delayed until CD4 counts fell. Overall study results and limits: Relative to transplant donor controls, diversity remained lower despite increasing after ART.

Donors each had at least one pre-ART PBMC sample and at least two post-ART ones. The assay used was immunoSEQ (version v3.0), run at survey level. For each individual sample, sequencing targeted about 35,000-55,000 T-cell genomes. This table comes from immunoSEQ multiplex PCR, and its TCRdb copy is limited to in-frame clones, with some not included. The sample yields more than 15,000 clones, approximately 94% seen once. This CDR3 region has 13 residues. The J segment lost 7 bases and the V segment lost 2 bases, leaving 4 bases of the junction unmatched. Looked up from germline, CDR1 is SGDLS and CDR2 is YYNGEE. Note on this clone: Its matching antigen is unknown.

This rearrangement joins TRBV9 to TRBJ2-7; 9 positions agree with TRBD1. This sequence originates from a woman aged 45-59 years with HIV. This material consisted of unsorted PBMCs, taken about 6 years after starting antiretroviral therapy. CDR3 bases: TGTGCCAGCAGCGTGACAGGGGGGGGAGAGCAGTACTTC. Encoded protein: CASSVTGGGEQYF.